This TCR beta chain was found in a study of T cells in Graves' hyperthyroidism and ophthalmopathy. PBMCs were derived from around 10 ml fresh peripheral blood. The CDR3 has 15 amino acids. V was clipped by 7 bases and J by 0 bases; unmatched bases: 8. Germline-derived CDR1 and CDR2 are MNHNS and SASEGT. There were TCR beta CDR3 regions amplified from RNA transcripts. When the TCR CDR3 underwent first-round RT-PCR, the HTBI primer set was used. TCRdb re-derived calls from the multiplex PCR reads in MiXCR, one entry per CDR3 protein. The sample contains hundreds of thousands of distinct CDR3 sequences, around 15% of which appear only once.

The material sequenced was blood. The receptor was isolated from a middle-aged woman with Graves' ophthalmopathy. The gene calls are TRBV6-1 and TRBJ1-2; 7 bases line up with TRBD1. The CDR3 DNA reads as TGTGCCAGCAACCGACAGGGAGGTGCTAACTATGGCTACACCTTC. As protein: CASNRQGGANYGYTF.